These T cell receptor beta chains were read from a single sample in a study of blood T cell repertoires in COVID-19. Sequencing used immunoSEQ multiplex PCR; TCRdb keeps in-frame clones, though not all of them. The sample holds about 70,000 clones; roughly 79% are singletons and the top ten take about 21%. The sequencing input was peripheral blood. These receptors originate from a man in his 70s with acute or convalescent COVID-19. The conserved cysteine and the conserved F or W are not part of the CDR3 here.

V,J,CDR3
TRBV6-6,TRBJ2-5,ASSGREQETQY
TRBV18,TRBJ2-1,ASSPGLAYNEQF
TRBV27,TRBJ2-1,ASSLSTTSGRNEQF
TRBV3-1/TRBV3-2,TRBJ2-7,ASSQAGTDQYEQY
TRBV28,TRBJ2-7,ASSARGGGVEQY
TRBV3-1/TRBV3-2,TRBJ1-3,ASSQTGGNTIY
TRBV25-1,TRBJ2-1,ASSWSGSYNEQF
TRBV5-1,TRBJ1-4,ASSGQGGEEKLF
TRBV18,TRBJ2-5,ASSPAGEHETQY
TRBV27,TRBJ2-1,ASSSLSYNEQF
TRBV7-9,TRBJ2-3,ASSLGGPLADTQY
TRBV7-3,TRBJ2-7,ASSSSGTSGRAGQY
TRBV19,TRBJ2-1,ASTPSGRADNEQF
TRBV25-1,TRBJ2-1,ASSDLRVSVYNEQF
TRBV5-6,TRBJ2-2,ASSLGGTAFPGELF
TRBV19,TRBJ1-5,ASSIGAGSNQPQH
TRBV27,TRBJ1-1,ASSLRQGPEAF
TRBV28,TRBJ2-7,ASRWGTEGEQY
TRBV9,TRBJ2-2,ASSGTSGSFGELF
TRBV5-4,TRBJ1-2,ASSLTGDYYGYT
TRBV14,TRBJ1-2,ASSQDQGRAGYT
TRBV28,TRBJ2-2,ASREDRVAIGELF
TRBV2,TRBJ1-5,ASKDNNQPQH
TRBV28,TRBJ1-3,ASSPGQSGNTIY
TRBV6-2/TRBV6-3,TRBJ2-2,ASSYSTDISGELF
TRBV18,TRBJ1-1,ASSMSRVVAEAF
TRBV5-4,TRBJ2-3,ASSWGQVVDTQY
TRBV4-3,TRBJ2-5,ASSQGTSGSLETQY
TRBV9,TRBJ2-1,ASSVAPSGYYNEQF
TRBV7-2,TRBJ2-3,ASSLTWDTQY
TRBV6-1,TRBJ1-2,ASSEPSPGYT
TRBV19,TRBJ2-1,ASSIELANNEQF